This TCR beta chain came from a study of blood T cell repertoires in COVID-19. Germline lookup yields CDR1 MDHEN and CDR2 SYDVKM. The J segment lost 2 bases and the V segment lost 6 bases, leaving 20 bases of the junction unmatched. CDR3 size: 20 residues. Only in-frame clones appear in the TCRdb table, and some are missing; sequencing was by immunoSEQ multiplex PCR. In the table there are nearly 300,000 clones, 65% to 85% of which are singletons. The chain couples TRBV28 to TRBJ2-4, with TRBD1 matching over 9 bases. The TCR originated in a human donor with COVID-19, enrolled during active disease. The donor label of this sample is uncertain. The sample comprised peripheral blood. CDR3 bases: TGTGCCAGCAGGGAGCGAGGGGCCGGACAGGGGCCGGGGTCCAAAAACATTCAGTACTTC. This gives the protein CASRERGAGQGPGSKNIQYF.